The subject of this entry is one T cell receptor beta chain. The sample belongs to a study of blood T cell repertoires in COVID-19. Measured with immunoSEQ multiplex PCR; TCRdb has only the in-frame clones, and not every one. The table includes more than 400,000 clones, approximately 85% detected once. Trimming cost V 1 base and J 0 bases, with 11 bases left between them. CDR3 length: 16 residues. The germline gives CDR1 SGHAT, CDR2 FQNNGV. Sequencing was carried out using peripheral blood. This sequence was found in a human donor in a cohort sampled during active COVID-19. J is TRBJ2-3 and V is TRBV11-2, with D possibly TRBD1 on 6 matching bases. CDR3 DNA: TGTGCCAGCAGCTTAGTCCCAGGGGCAAGCACAGATACGCAGTATTTT. This encodes CASSLVPGASTDTQYF.